The present T cell receptor beta chain was sequenced within a study of blood T cell repertoires in COVID-19. Across the whole study: The United States, Italy and Spain were the sources of the acute and convalescent COVID-19 samples. PBMCs, B-cell-depleted T cells, or T cells were the source of the cDNA or gDNA that made up the material.

Per the study methods: For nucleated cells, counts were estimated from reference gene primer amplification. Measured with immunoSEQ multiplex PCR; TCRdb has only the in-frame clones, and not every one. V and J calls and clone size come straight from that table; D and trimming were deduced from the DNA. The table records 200,000 to 300,000 clones, approximately 82% of them present only once. CDR1 SGHDN and CDR2 FVKESK come from the germline V gene. V dropped 0 bases and J dropped 11; count of bases not matched to a gene: 8. This CDR3 region has 15 residues. The clonotype comes from a man between 40 and 49 years old who had recovered from COVID-19. Sequencing was performed on peripheral blood. This chain links TRBV14 with TRBJ2-3, with 10 bases aligning to TRBD2. Written as DNA, the CDR3 is TGTGCCAGCAGCCAAGATTCGTGGACTAGCGGTTGGCAGTATTTT. Translated: CASSQDSWTSGWQYF.